These 19 T cell receptor beta chains share one sample of origin, sequenced in a study of T cells after yellow fever vaccination. TCRdb re-called the 5' RACE reads with MiXCR, one entry per CDR3 protein. Of 500,000 to 650,000 distinct CDR3 sequences listed, 17% are singletons. Sample: PBMCs, taken 5 days after the first yellow fever vaccination. These receptors all stem from a man aged 18 to 29 who received the YFV17D yellow fever vaccine.

This sequence joins TRBV20-1 and TRBJ1-1; no reliable D call. This CDR3 comprises 12 residues. Germline assignment: CDR1 DFQATT and CDR2 SNEGSKA (reference sequence). Trimming left V 1 base short and J 3 bases short, with 6 bases between. The CDR3 region has the DNA TGCAGTGCTAGAGGGGTGGACACTGAAGCTTTCTTT. This translates into CSARGVDTEAFF.

To note about this clonotype: One end of the junction does not line up with germline, which may come from a read error. The V call is TRBV12-3 or TRBV12-4, the J call TRBJ1-2; 11 nucleotides align to TRBD1. This CDR3 has 12 residues. The CDR3 DNA reads as TGTGCCAGCGGCTTCGGGACAGGGGGAGCGAACTTC. Protein: CASGFGTGGANF.

This sequence joins TRBV30 and TRBJ2-3, with D hard to call. CDR1 GTSNPN and CDR2 SVGIG come from the germline V gene (reference sequence). The ends were cut back, 3 bases at V and 2 bases at J, with 3 bases in the middle. The CDR3 loop spans 11 amino acids. CDR3: CAWRDTDTQYF. The DNA of the CDR3 is TGTGCCTGGAGGGACACAGATACGCAGTATTTT.

V is TRBV10-2 and J is TRBJ2-1; a possible D gene is TRBD2 (5 bases). V lost 1 base, J lost 10 bases, and 11 bases lay in between. The CDR3 spans 13 residues. Looked up from germline, CDR1 is WSHSY and CDR2 is SAAADI. DNA of the CDR3: TGCGCCAGCAGTGAGTGGACTCGCGGAGAGCAGTTCTTC. Protein: CASSEWTRGEQFF.

This clonotype has a handful of counts. This chain joins TRBV12-3 or TRBV12-4 and TRBJ2-3; 7 bases map to TRBD2. The V gene end was trimmed by 3 bases and the J gene end by 5 bases; junction bases not matched to a gene: 8. The CDR3 totals 15 residues. The CDR3: CASSFGGVGGDTQYF. CDR3 bases: TGTGCCAGCAGTTTTGGGGGGGTGGGTGGAGATACGCAGTATTTT.

This clonotype came up a few times. The chain recombines TRBV7-8 with TRBJ2-3; D unresolved. The CDR3 has 16 amino acids. Germline CDR1 reads SGHVS; CDR2 reads FQNEAQ. The V gene lost 5 bases and the J gene lost 0 bases, with 15 bases spanning the gap. CDR3 sequence (DNA): TGTGCCAGCAGCCTAAGAAACAGAATTAGCACAGATACGCAGTATTTT. Translating gives CASSLRNRISTDTQYF.

The V and J genes are TRBV20-1 and TRBJ1-2; 7 nucleotides align to TRBD1. The CDR3 totals 14 residues. V lost 4 bases, J lost 4 bases, and 9 bases stayed unmatched. Germline lookup yields CDR1 DFQATT and CDR2 SNEGSKA (reference sequence). The CDR3 protein is CSAKGQVEGYGYTF. The CDR3 DNA is TGCAGTGCTAAAGGACAGGTAGAAGGCTATGGCTACACCTTC.

This chain joins TRBV3-1 and TRBJ1-6; 7 bases match TRBD1. CDR1 is LGHDT, CDR2 YNNKEL, per germline (reference sequence). The V segment lost 4 bases and the J segment 10 bases; nucleotides outside the gene matches: 10. This CDR3 comprises 15 residues. This chain's CDR3 is CASSPYRGVGSPLHF. The CDR3, as DNA: TGTGCCAGCAGCCCCTACAGGGGTGTCGGATCACCCCTCCACTTT.

The table lists this clonotype with a few counts. The chain links TRBV7-4 to TRBJ2-7; D remains ambiguous. The CDR3 has 16 amino acids. Germline lookup yields CDR1 SGHVT and CDR2 SQSDAQ. Trimming took off 5 bases at V and 2 bases at J, with 19 bases between the two ends. The CDR3 sequence: CASSEGSQVLTYEQYV. CDR3 in DNA: TGTGCCAGCAGCGAAGGGTCGCAAGTGTTGACCTACGAGCAGTACGTC.

The table lists this clonotype with a few counts. The chain combines TRBV4-1 with TRBJ2-7; D might be TRBD2 (6 bases). V was trimmed by 1 base and J by 0 bases, leaving 13 bases between them. Germline V CDR1 and CDR2: MGHRA, YSYEKL. This CDR3 has 16 residues. CDR3 bases: TGCGCCAGCAGCCAAGCCCCCGGGAGAAGCTCCTACGAGCAGTACTTC. It translates to CASSQAPGRSSYEQYF.

This clonotype appeared a few times. The chain is built from TRBV5-1 and TRBJ1-1; 7 bases are shared with TRBD1. J was trimmed by 6 bases and V by 2 bases; bases with no gene match: 7. The CDR3 length is 14 residues. CDR1 is SGHRS and CDR2 is YFSETQ in the germline V gene. CDR3 protein: CASSFRGQEAEAFF. DNA for the CDR3: TGCGCCAGCAGCTTTAGAGGACAGGAGGCTGAAGCTTTCTTT. Variable domain in full (rest from reference TRBV5-1 and TRBJ1-1): KAGVTQTPRYLIKTRGQQVTLSCSPISGHRSVSWYQQTPGQGLQFLFEYFSETQRNKGNFPGRFSGRQFSNSRSEMNVSTLELGDSALYLCASSFRGQEAEAFFGQGTRLTVV.

This clonotype was found a few times. DNA for the CDR3: TGTGCCAGCAGCTTCTTTGAGGGGGGCCGGAGCAATCAGCCCCAGCATTTT. It encodes CASSFFEGGRSNQPQHF. J is TRBJ1-5 and V is TRBV5-6, with D perhaps matching TRBD1 (6 bases). The CDR3 is 17 residues long. Trimming pared 2 bases from V and 1 base from J, leaving 16 bases between. The germline gives CDR1 SGHDT, CDR2 YYEEEE. The entire variable domain, with the rest obtained from reference TRBV5-6 and TRBJ1-5, is as follows: DAGVTQSPTHLIKTRGQQVTLRCSPKSGHDTVSWYQQALGQGPQFIFQYYEEEERQRGNFPDRFSGHQFPNYSSELNVNALLLGDSALYLCASSFFEGGRSNQPQHFGDGTRLSIL.

The chain couples TRBV12-3 or TRBV12-4 to TRBJ1-4, with D perhaps matching TRBD1 (6 bases). V gave up 6 bases and J gave up 4 bases, with 12 bases separating them. CDR3 size: 14 residues. CDR3 residues: CASRPQGHNEKLFF. As DNA, the CDR3 is TGTGCCAGCAGGCCTCAGGGACATAATGAAAAACTGTTTTTT.

This clonotype occurred a few times. This chain joins TRBV7-2 and TRBJ1-1; D remains ambiguous. The CDR3 has 15 residues. Germline V lookup: CDR1 SGHTA, CDR2 FQGNSA. The V gene lost 1 base and the J gene lost 0 bases, with 9 bases spanning the gap. CDR3 amino acids: CASSLGQLMNTEAFF. In DNA form, the CDR3 reads TGTGCCAGCAGCTTAGGGCAACTCATGAACACTGAAGCTTTCTTT. The entire variable domain, with the rest obtained from reference TRBV7-2 and TRBJ1-1, is as follows: GAGVSQSPSNKVTEKGKDVELRCDPISGHTALYWYRQSLGQGLEFLIYFQGNSAPDKSGLPSDRFSAERTGGSVSTLTIQRTQQEDSAVYLCASSLGQLMNTEAFFGQGTRLTVV.

This chain connects TRBV29-1 to TRBJ2-2; 7 bases fit TRBD1. The V and J ends lost 4 bases and 4 bases, in that order; junction bases with no gene match: 9. Germline V lookup: CDR1 SQVTM, CDR2 ANQGSEA. CDR3 length equals 15 residues. CDR3 nucleotide sequence: TGCAGCGTTGCAAGGGGCAGGGGGACCACCGGGGAGCTGTTTTTT. It yields the protein CSVARGRGTTGELFF.

Many counts were recorded for this clonotype. The gene calls are TRBV12-3 or TRBV12-4 and TRBJ2-3; D remains unclear. The germline V and J ends were trimmed by 2 bases and 4 bases, with 7 bases remaining between them. This CDR3 spans 13 amino acids. CDR3 amino acids: CASSLSPPDTQYF. The CDR3 DNA reads TGTGCCAGCAGTTTATCCCCTCCAGATACGCAGTATTTT.

The chain is built from TRBV4-1 and TRBJ2-3; TRBD2 agrees at 9 bases. Germline loops: CDR1 MGHRA, CDR2 YSYEKL. This CDR3 comprises 19 residues. With 4 bases clipped from V and 1 base from J, the junction kept 15 bases outside the gene matches. As DNA, the CDR3 is TGCGCCAGCAGCCTAAGACAGGGAGTCGCTAGCGGGGGCACAGATACGCAGTATTTT. This gives the protein CASSLRQGVASGGTDTQYF.

The table lists this clonotype with a few counts. This chain joins TRBV4-2 and TRBJ1-2; D is ambiguous. Deletions cut 1 base from V and 7 bases from J, with 16 bases between. Per germline, CDR1 LGHNA and CDR2 YNFKEQ. CDR3 length equals 15 residues. The CDR3 region is CASSQGPGLVSGYTF. The DNA of the CDR3 is TGTGCCAGCAGCCAAGGACCCGGGTTAGTGTCTGGCTACACCTTC.

Turning to this clonotype: The junction and the germline gene differ at one end; a read error may be behind it. This rearrangement joins TRBV29-1 to TRBJ2-5, with TRBD1 identical over 10 bases. The CDR3 contains 10 residues. Germline V gene sequence: CDR1 SQVTM, CDR2 ANQGSEA. The CDR3 DNA is TGCAGCGTTGAAGGGGACAGGGGCCATTTC. It yields the protein CSVEGDRGHF.